The source of this T cell receptor beta chain is a study of T cell repertoires in ileal Crohn's disease (dated 2019 in TCRdb). Regarding the research as a whole: The median duration of disease was roughly 8.2 years, and at the time of surgery roughly 36% of patients were active smokers. TCR repertoire analysis was performed in around 61 Crohn's disease patients drawn from a prospective multicentre cohort. Every patient underwent surgery because of a complication, which was stricturing disease in about 60% and penetrating disease in approximately 40%. Roughly half of the patients were given postoperative therapy, with fewer than 12 receiving thiopurines and about 19 receiving anti-TNF agents. Neoterminal ileum biopsies obtained at postoperative colonoscopy were designated as M6 samples. The study was conducted in parallel with a multicentre cohort that was designed to identify predictors of early endoscopic recurrence following ileocolonic resection. The study sequenced 150 to 200 mucosal samples from a few dozen patients, taken at several locations on the surgical specimen and at postoperative endoscopy. Endoscopic postoperative recurrence was defined as a Rutgeerts score above i0.

General study outcomes and caveats: Compared with non-smokers, patients who were active smokers at surgery showed a significantly higher proportion of clonal expansions (approximately 26% vs 20%, p=0.02). Higher percentages of high-frequency clones at the time of surgery were linked to endoscopic recurrence, and every patient with clonality above 26.8% (18/57) had recurrence. Mucosal CD4 and CD8 T cells were sorted and sequenced only in a subgroup of patients, whose size was not stated. Postoperative endoscopy was performed at varying times within the first year after surgery, with a median delay of about 6.9 months. Compared with CD4 T cells, sorted CD8 T cells contained more high-frequency clones, which suggests that the mucosal expansions were mostly CD8.

Reading the label with the study, this specimen's time point is: neoterminal ileum biopsy at postoperative endoscopy, about 6 months after surgery. To be eligible, patients had to be adults with ileal or ileocolonic Crohn's disease and an indication for ileocolonic resection. Whole ileal mucosal biopsies were stored frozen at -80°C before DNA extraction. Genomic DNA was extracted from frozen whole biopsies using a TRizol-based method and was quantified with a NanoDrop 2000 spectrophotometer. For commercial TCRB immunosequencing, roughly 0.5 micrograms of biopsy DNA were submitted for each sample. A two-step, amplification bias-controlled multiplex PCR was used by Adaptive Biotechnology to amplify CDR3 regions from genomic DNA. The first PCR used primers for every V and J gene segment; the second PCR added barcodes and Illumina adapters. CDR3 libraries were sequenced using an Illumina instrument. The original methods were these. Vendor-provided pipelines were combined with custom analysis of raw data in R/Bioconductor under R version 3.3.0. Clonality, which ranges from 0 to 1, was calculated as the inverse of the normalised Shannon entropy across all productive clones. High-frequency clones were defined as the repertoire share of the top 100 clones, retaining only clones passing a 95% confidence test. The Simpson index measured repertoire diversity, and the Morisita-Horn index measured overlap between samples. This is the immuneACCESS table as TCRdb keeps it, with only in-frame sequences that have V and J called. A part of the clones is gone; compared with another copy, unresolved V genes explain less than half, and the rest is unexplained. From that table come the V and J calls and clone size; the DNA was used to work out D and trimming. Counted in this sample were under 1,300 clones; 75% to 90% of them appeared once. Roughly 4% of the sample goes to the ten largest clones.

As concerns this clone: The target of this receptor is not known. No base quality values were provided; no much bigger clone lies one nucleotide off.

The CDR3 contains 14 residues, cysteine and phenylalanine counted. The kept DNA is CDR3 alone, 42 bases in frame from the first base. CDR1 and CDR2 were assigned from the germline V gene as LGHNA and YNFKEQ. V loses 0 bases, J loses 2 bases, and the germline ends lie 7 bases apart. The V gene is TRBV4-2 and the J gene is TRBJ1-2; too little of a D gene remains to name it. The sequence derives from an adult with Crohn's disease. The sequenced sample was ileal tissue. The sequence in DNA is TGTGCCAGCAGCCAAGAGCGGTCAAACTATGGCTACACCTTC. It translates to CASSQERSNYGYTF.